This TCR beta chain was captured in a study of beta chain features in type 1 diabetes. For the study at large: Cell yields, gender and age were comparable in patients and healthy donors. General study points: People with Type 1 diabetes carried modestly yet significantly shorter TCRB CDR3s in all four CD4+ subsets. Sequencing from cDNA could over-represent high-TCR-expressing cells.

Purity of each sorted population was above 98%. This clone was observed a few times. Its antigen is unidentified. Every bit of the isolated RNA underwent reverse transcription, so sequencing read expressed TCRB transcripts. Only in-frame clones appear in the TCRdb table, and some are missing; sequencing was by immunoSEQ multiplex PCR. This repertoire shows hundreds of thousands of clones, around 15% found once; its top ten account for roughly 0.04%. Input material: naive CD4+ T cells from blood. The receptor comes from a man aged 18 to 29 with type 1 diabetes.

CDR3 in DNA: TGCGCCAGCAGCTTGGACGTTAGCTCCTACGAGCAGTACTTC. Translated, it gives CASSLDVSSYEQYF. V usage is TRBV5-1 and J usage is TRBJ2-7; D unresolved. This CDR3 has 14 residues. In germline, CDR1 is SGHRS, CDR2 YFSETQ. Trimming removed 0 bases from V and 0 bases from J, with 7 bases in between.